This T cell receptor (beta chain) emerged from a study of blood T cell repertoires in COVID-19. J gave up 4 bases and V 4 bases, and 13 bases lay outside the gene matches. This CDR3 is built from 19 residues. CDR1 is SGDLS and CDR2 is YYNGEE in the germline V gene. Clones were sequenced by immunoSEQ multiplex PCR, and TCRdb holds only the in-frame ones, with some missing. The table records roughly 200,000 clones, about 83% of them present only once. This chain connects TRBV9 to TRBJ2-3; 15 bases match TRBD2. Material: peripheral blood. The source is a man in his 60s who had recovered from COVID-19. CDR3 DNA sequence: TGTGCCAGCAGCCCCGGACTAGCGGGAGGGCCGGGGTTCCCAGATACGCAGTATTTT. Translation: CASSPGLAGGPGFPDTQYF. Together with reference TRBV9 and TRBJ2-3, the CDR3 gives the full variable domain: DSGVTQTPKHLITATGQRVTLRCSPRSGDLSVYWYQQSLDQGLQFLIQYYNGEERAKGNILERFSAQQFPDLHSELNLSSLELGDSALYFCASSPGLAGGPGFPDTQYFGPGTRLTVL.